This TCR beta chain appears in the sequencing data of a study of T cell repertoires in cytomegalovirus infection. Study observations and caveats: HLA-C-restricted, CMV-specific TCR beta clonotypes were dominant ex vivo. Individuals carrying CMV plus the relevant HLA were identified by cumulative frequency of public TCR beta families.

A few counts support this clonotype. The target antigen is unknown. Germline loops: CDR1 MGHRA, CDR2 YSYEKL. The CDR3 is 16 residues long. V lost 5 bases to trimming and J lost 0 bases; unmatched junction nucleotides: 9. MiXCR was run by TCRdb on the reads, yielding one entry per CDR3 protein. The table lists about 100,000 distinct CDR3 sequences, approximately 45% of them singletons, with less than 80% in the top ten. The sample here was CD8+ T cells from cultured PBMCs, taken from culture after CMV antigen stimulation. The gene calls are TRBV4-1 and TRBJ1-1, with 7 bases lining up with TRBD1. The sequence came from a human donor in good health (CMV status not recorded). Some clones in this sample may be carry-over from other donors' samples. Written as DNA, the CDR3 is TGCGCCAGCAGCGGTCCAGGGGGTATGGTGAACACTGAAGCTTTCTTT. It is translated as CASSGPGGMVNTEAFF.